Listed below are T cell receptor beta chains from one sample, sequenced in a study of regulatory and conventional T cells in RAG deficiency. This table comes from immunoSEQ multiplex PCR, and its TCRdb copy is limited to in-frame clones, with some not included. This sample has roughly 30,000 clones, with more than 90% found just once. The data were also submitted as part of a second study, on regulatory T cells.

Source material: CD25- CD4+ T cells sorted from blood. These receptors were collected from a human donor in good health. CDR3s include the opening cysteine and the closing phenylalanine or tryptophan. D genes are given only for firm matches. Clone size is shown for a subset of rows, as once, few, many or a class of expanded clone.

CDR3aa	CDR3nt	j_gene	d_gene	abundance	v_gene
CASIPGQPLPPNTGELFF	TGTGCCAGCATCCCTGGACAACCCTTACCCCCGAACACCGGGGAGCTGTTTTTT	TRBJ2-2	-	-	TRBV19
CSGETGGRTDTQYF	TGCAGCGGCGAGACGGGGGGCAGGACAGATACGCAGTATTTT	TRBJ2-3	-	-	TRBV29-1
CASSSTQGSGANVLTF	TGTGCCAGCAGCTCGACTCAGGGCTCTGGGGCCAACGTCCTGACTTTC	TRBJ2-6	-	-	TRBV11-2
CASRAVGSNQPQHF	TGTGCCAGCAGGGCGGTTGGGAGCAATCAGCCCCAGCATTTT	TRBJ1-5	-	once	TRBV6-1
CASSRDRDAEQFF	TGTGCCAGCAGCCGGGACAGGGACGCTGAGCAGTTCTTC	TRBJ2-1	TRBD1	-	TRBV7-2
CASSLGGEGGLFF	TGTGCCAGCAGCTTAGGTGGGGAAGGGGGACTGTTTTTT	TRBJ1-4	-	-	TRBV7-6
CASSYGRAGGSYEQYF	TGTGCCAGCAGTTATGGTAGGGCGGGAGGGTCCTACGAGCAGTACTTC	TRBJ2-7	TRBD2	-	TRBV2
CASSLSGLATPGELFF	TGTGCCAGCAGCTTATCGGGACTAGCTACCCCCGGGGAGCTGTTTTTT	TRBJ2-2	TRBD2	-	TRBV7-2
CASSPQGRFDTEAFF	TGTGCCAGCTCACCACAGGGGAGGTTCGACACTGAAGCTTTCTTT	TRBJ1-1	-	-	TRBV18
CASSYPSRQDGAQYF	TGTGCCAGCAGTTACCCCAGTCGGCAGGACGGGGCGCAGTATTTT	TRBJ2-3	-	-	TRBV6-5